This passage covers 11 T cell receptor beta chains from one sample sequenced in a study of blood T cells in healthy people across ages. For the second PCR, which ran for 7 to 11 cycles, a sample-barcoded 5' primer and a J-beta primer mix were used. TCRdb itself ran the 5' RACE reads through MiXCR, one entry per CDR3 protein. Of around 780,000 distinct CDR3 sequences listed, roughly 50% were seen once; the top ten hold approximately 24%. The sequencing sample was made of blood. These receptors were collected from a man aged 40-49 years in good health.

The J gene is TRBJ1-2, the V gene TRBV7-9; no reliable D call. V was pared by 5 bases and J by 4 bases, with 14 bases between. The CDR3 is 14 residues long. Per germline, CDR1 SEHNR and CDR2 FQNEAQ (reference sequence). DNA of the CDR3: TGTGCCAGCAGCCGTCACGGAGGAGGCTATGGCTACACCTTC. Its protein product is CASSRHGGGYGYTF.

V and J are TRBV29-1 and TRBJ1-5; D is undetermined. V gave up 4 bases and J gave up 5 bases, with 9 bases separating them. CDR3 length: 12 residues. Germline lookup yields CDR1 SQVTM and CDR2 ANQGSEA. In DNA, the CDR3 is TGCAGCGTTGGAGGGAGGGATCAGCCCCAGCATTTT. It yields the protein CSVGGRDQPQHF.

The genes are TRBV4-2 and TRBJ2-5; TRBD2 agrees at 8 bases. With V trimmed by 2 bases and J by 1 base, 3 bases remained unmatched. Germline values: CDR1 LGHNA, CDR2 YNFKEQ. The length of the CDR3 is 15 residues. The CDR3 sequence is CASSQTSGSQETQYF. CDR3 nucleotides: TGTGCCAGCAGCCAAACTAGCGGATCCCAAGAGACCCAGTACTTC.

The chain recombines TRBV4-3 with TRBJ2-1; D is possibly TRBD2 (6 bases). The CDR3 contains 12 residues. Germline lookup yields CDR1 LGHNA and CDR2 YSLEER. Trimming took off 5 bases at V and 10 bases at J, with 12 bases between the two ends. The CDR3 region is CASSTRRDEQFF. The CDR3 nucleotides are TGCGCCAGCAGCACCCGGCGGGACGAGCAGTTCTTC.

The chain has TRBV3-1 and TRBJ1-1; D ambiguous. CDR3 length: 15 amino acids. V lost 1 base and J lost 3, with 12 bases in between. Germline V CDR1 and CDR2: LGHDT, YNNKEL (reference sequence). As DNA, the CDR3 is TGTGCCAGCAGCCAAGTAAGCCTTTCGGACACTGAAGCTTTCTTT. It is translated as CASSQVSLSDTEAFF.

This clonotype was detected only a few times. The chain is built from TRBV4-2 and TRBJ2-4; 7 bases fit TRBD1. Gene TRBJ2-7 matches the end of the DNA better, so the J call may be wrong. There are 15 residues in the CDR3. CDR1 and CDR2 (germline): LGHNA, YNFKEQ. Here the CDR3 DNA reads TGTGCCAGCAGCCAAGTGAGGGGACAGAGTAACGAGCAGTACTTC. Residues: CASSQVRGQSNEQYF.

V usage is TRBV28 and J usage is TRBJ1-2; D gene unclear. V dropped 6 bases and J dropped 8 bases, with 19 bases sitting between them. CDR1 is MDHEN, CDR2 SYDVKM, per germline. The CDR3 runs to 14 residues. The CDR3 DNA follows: TGTGCCAGCAGCACAAACGGGCAGGCATCGGGCTACACCTTC. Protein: CASSTNGQASGYTF.

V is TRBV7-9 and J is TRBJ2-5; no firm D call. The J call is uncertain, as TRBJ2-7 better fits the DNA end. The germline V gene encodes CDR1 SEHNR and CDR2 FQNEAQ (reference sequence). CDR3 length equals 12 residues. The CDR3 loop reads CASSSRVGEQYF. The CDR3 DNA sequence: TGTGCCAGCAGCTCCCGGGTAGGCGAGCAGTACTTC.

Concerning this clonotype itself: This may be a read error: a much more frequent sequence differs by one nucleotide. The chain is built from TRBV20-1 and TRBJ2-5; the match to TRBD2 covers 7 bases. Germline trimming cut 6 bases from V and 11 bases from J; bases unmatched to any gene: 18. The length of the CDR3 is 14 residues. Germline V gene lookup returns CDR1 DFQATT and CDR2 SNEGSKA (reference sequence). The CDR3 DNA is TGCAGTGCCACCGGACTAGAATCCTACAATGAGCAGTACTTC. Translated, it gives CSATGLESYNEQYF.

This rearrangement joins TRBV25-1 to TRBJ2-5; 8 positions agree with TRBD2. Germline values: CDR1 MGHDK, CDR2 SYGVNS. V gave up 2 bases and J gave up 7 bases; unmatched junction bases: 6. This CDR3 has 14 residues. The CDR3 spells CASSEVNREGTQYF. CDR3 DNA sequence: TGTGCCAGCAGTGAAGTAAACCGGGAGGGGACCCAGTACTTC.

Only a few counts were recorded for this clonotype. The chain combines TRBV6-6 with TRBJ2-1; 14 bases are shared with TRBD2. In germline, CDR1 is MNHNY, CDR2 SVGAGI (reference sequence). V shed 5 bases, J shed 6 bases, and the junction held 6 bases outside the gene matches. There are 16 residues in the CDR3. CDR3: CASSLGLAGEVNEQFF. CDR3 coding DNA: TGTGCCAGCAGTCTGGGACTAGCGGGAGAAGTCAATGAGCAGTTCTTC.